This is a list of T cell receptor beta chains from one sample in a study of PD-1 blockade in classical Hodgkin lymphoma. Clones were read by immunoSEQ multiplex PCR, and TCRdb kept only the in-frame ones, dropping some. The sample has about 7,800 clones; 77% are singletons. Sequencing used CD8+ T cells from blood, obtained before the fourth cycle of nivolumab. These receptors came from a human donor with classical Hodgkin lymphoma. CDR3s include the opening cysteine and the closing phenylalanine or tryptophan. A D gene is named only where the DNA matches it firmly. The size of a clone is reported for some rows only, either as once, few or many, or as a class for expanded clones.

V gene	D gene	clone size	J gene	CDR3 DNA	CDR3 protein
TRBV9	TRBD2	-	TRBJ2-2	TGTGCCAGCAGCCCCAGCCTAGCGGGAGAAAACACCGGGGAGCTGTTTTTT	CASSPSLAGENTGELFF
TRBV5-6	TRBD1	-	TRBJ2-5	TGTGCCAGCAGCTTAGCAGGGGGAGAGACCCAGTACTTC	CASSLAGGETQYF
TRBV7-3	-	-	TRBJ2-3	TGTGCCTCAGCAGCGTACGGGAGCATTGATACGCAGTATTTT	CASAAYGSIDTQYF
TRBV2	-	-	TRBJ2-7	TGTGCCAGCAGTGAAACCCTGGGTTACGAGCAGTACTTC	CASSETLGYEQYF
TRBV9	-	-	TRBJ2-7	TGTGCCAGCAGCGAAGGTGGTACCTCCTACGAGCAGTACTTC	CASSEGGTSYEQYF
TRBV9	TRBD1	-	TRBJ1-5	TGTGCCAGCAGCGTAGGACAGGGGATAAATCAGCCCCAGCATTTT	CASSVGQGINQPQHF
TRBV4-1	TRBD1	-	TRBJ1-4	TGCGCCAGCAGCCAAGACTACGTAACCGGGACAGGGAGAGAAAAACTGTTTTTT	CASSQDYVTGTGREKLFF
TRBV19	TRBD1	-	TRBJ1-5	TGTGCCAGTAGTATGGGGACAGCCGCTCGTCAGCCCCAGCATTTT	CASSMGTAARQPQHF
TRBV5-1	-	-	TRBJ1-2	TGCGCCAGCAGCTTGACGGCGAACTATGGCTACACCTTC	CASSLTANYGYTF
TRBV9	TRBD1	-	TRBJ2-7	TGTGCCAGCAACGGGGTGAGGCCGAAGAAGGGGGCCGAGCAGTACTTC	CASNGVRPKKGAEQYF
TRBV7-6	-	-	TRBJ2-6	TGTGCCAGCAGCCCAATCCTTGGGACCTCTGGGGCCAACGTCCTGACTTTC	CASSPILGTSGANVLTF
TRBV10-3	-	once	TRBJ1-5	TGTGCCAGCAGTGAAGTGGCCGCTACCAATAGCAATCAGCCCCAGCATTTT	CASSEVAATNSNQPQHF
TRBV4-1	-	-	TRBJ1-4	TGCGCCAGCAGCCAAGAATGGTACGGGGCAACTAATGAAAAACTGTTTTTT	CASSQEWYGATNEKLFF
TRBV9	-	-	TRBJ1-1	TGTGCCAGCAGCGTTTACCTAAACACTGAAGCTTTCTTT	CASSVYLNTEAFF
TRBV7-2	TRBD2	-	TRBJ2-3	TGTGCCAGCAGCTTAGATTCCGGACTAGCTCTTTTGGCAGATACGCAGTATTTT	CASSLDSGLALLADTQYF
TRBV19	TRBD1	-	TRBJ1-1	TGTGCCAGTAGTATTGGACAGGGTGAAGCTTTCTTT	CASSIGQGEAFF
TRBV7-9	-	-	TRBJ1-3	TGTGCCAGCACCCGGGAGGTAAACACCATATATTTT	CASTREVNTIYF
TRBV7-6	-	-	TRBJ1-6	TGTGCCAGCAGCTACTCCGGGGATTCACCCCTCCACTTT	CASSYSGDSPLHF
TRBV5-6	-	-	TRBJ2-1	TGTGCCAGCAGCCGTGTCTATGAGCAGTTCTTC	CASSRVYEQFF
TRBV6-5	TRBD1	-	TRBJ2-7	TGTGCCAGCAGTTACTTGGGACAGGGGAACGAGCAGTACTTC	CASSYLGQGNEQYF
TRBV12-5	TRBD1	-	TRBJ1-2	TGTGCTAGTGGTCCCGGGACAGCGTTTTATGGCTACACCTTC	CASGPGTAFYGYTF
TRBV4-3	-	-	TRBJ2-2	TGCGCCAGCAGCCAAGAGACAGGACTAGACTACACCGGGGAGCTGTTTTTT	CASSQETGLDYTGELFF
TRBV5-6	-	-	TRBJ1-2	TGTGCCAGCAGCCCGTGGGAAGGGGGTGGCTACACCTTC	CASSPWEGGGYTF
TRBV5-6	-	few	TRBJ2-7	TGTGCCAGCAGCTCTAACCTACAGGAGTACGAGCAGTACTTC	CASSSNLQEYEQYF
TRBV7-8	TRBD1	-	TRBJ1-2	TGTGCCAGCAGCGCTAGCCCCCGGACAGGGGACTTACCGCTATACTATGGCTACACCTTC	CASSASPRTGDLPLYYGYTF
TRBV5-1	-	-	TRBJ1-5	TGCGCCAGCAGCTTGGGTACAGGGCGTCAGCCCCAGCATTTT	CASSLGTGRQPQHF
TRBV11-2	-	-	TRBJ2-5	TGTGCCAGCAGCTTAGATTCGAGAGAGACCCAGTACTTC	CASSLDSRETQYF
TRBV2	TRBD1	few	TRBJ1-3	TGTGCCAGCAGTGGACAGGGGGCCTACTCTGGAAACACCATATATTTT	CASSGQGAYSGNTIYF
TRBV29-1	TRBD1	-	TRBJ1-2	TGCAGCGTTGCCGGGACAGGGATGGGATTCGGAGGCTACACCTTC	CSVAGTGMGFGGYTF
TRBV9	TRBD2	-	TRBJ2-1	TGTGCCAGCAGCGTAGGTCAAAAACTAGCGGGCGGTCGGTACAATGAGCAGTTCTTC	CASSVGQKLAGGRYNEQFF
TRBV6-1	-	-	TRBJ1-1	TGTGCCAGCAGTGAAGTTACCGGGACACAAGCTTTCTTT	CASSEVTGTQAFF
TRBV18	TRBD1	-	TRBJ2-2	TGTGCCAGCTCGCCCTACAGGGGGATGGCCGGGGAGCTGTTTTTT	CASSPYRGMAGELFF
TRBV7-8	-	-	TRBJ1-6	TGTGCCAGCAGCTTAAGGCCAAGGACAGATAATTCACCCCTCCACTTT	CASSLRPRTDNSPLHF
TRBV4-2	-	few	TRBJ2-7	TGTGCCAGCAGCCAAGCTGGACCGTACGAGCAGTACTTC	CASSQAGPYEQYF
TRBV10-3	TRBD2	-	TRBJ2-7	TGTGCCATCAGGGTGGGACTAGCGGGAGACGAGCAGTACTTC	CAIRVGLAGDEQYF
TRBV25-1	-	-	TRBJ2-7	TGTGCCAGCAGTGAGTCCCCCTACTACGAGCAGTACTTC	CASSESPYYEQYF
TRBV6-1	-	-	TRBJ1-1	TGTGCCATCAGTGGGGCGCATGAAGCTTTCTTT	CAISGAHEAFF
TRBV6-5	-	-	TRBJ2-1	TGTGCCAGCTCGGACGGGACCTACAATGAGCAGTTCTTC	CASSDGTYNEQFF
TRBV6-6	-	-	TRBJ2-7	TGTGCCAGCAGTTACTCCTCCGAGCAGTACTTC	CASSYSSEQYF
TRBV7-2	-	-	TRBJ1-4	TGTGCCAGCAGCACCAGTCGGGGATTACTCAATGAAAAACTGTTTTTT	CASSTSRGLLNEKLFF
TRBV7-9	-	few	TRBJ1-6	TGTGCCAGCAGCTTAAGCGTTTTCAGTTCACCCCTCCACTTT	CASSLSVFSSPLHF
TRBV27	TRBD2	-	TRBJ2-1	TGTGCCAGCACTCCGGGACTAGCGGGAGCGGGGAATGAGCAGTTCTTC	CASTPGLAGAGNEQFF
TRBV6-6	TRBD1	-	TRBJ1-5	TGTGCCACACAAACAGGGGAGGCTCGCAATCAGCCCCAGCATTTT	CATQTGEARNQPQHF
TRBV29-1	-	-	TRBJ2-1	TGCAGCGTTGATACCGGGACAACCTCCTACAATGAGCAGTTCTTC	CSVDTGTTSYNEQFF
TRBV29-1	-	-	TRBJ1-2	TGCAGCGTTGAAGATCGTATCGGGACATTCTATGGCTACACCTTC	CSVEDRIGTFYGYTF
TRBV5-1	TRBD1	-	TRBJ2-1	TGCGCCAGCAGCTTGGTTTGGACAGGGGAAGCCTCCTACAATGAGCAGTTCTTC	CASSLVWTGEASYNEQFF
TRBV19	-	-	TRBJ1-2	TGTGCCAGTAGTAGGATGTCCCTGGGTGGCTACACCTTC	CASSRMSLGGYTF
TRBV27	-	-	TRBJ2-7	TGTGCCATCGCCCGGGCCGGAAACTACGAGCAGTACTTC	CAIARAGNYEQYF
TRBV5-6	-	-	TRBJ1-2	TGTGCCAGCAGCCCGACAGCCTACTCGCCTTATGGCTACACCTTC	CASSPTAYSPYGYTF
TRBV30	-	-	TRBJ1-6	TGTGCCTGGAGTCCCGGGACGAGGAGGAATTCACCCCTCCACTTT	CAWSPGTRRNSPLHF
TRBV5-6	-	-	TRBJ1-5	TGTGCCAGCAGCCTCCGGGGCGCCGGTCAGCCCCAGCATTTT	CASSLRGAGQPQHF
TRBV12-2	-	-	TRBJ2-1	TGTGCAAGTCGCTTAGCGACTAACCACAATGAGCAGTTCTTC	CASRLATNHNEQFF
TRBV2	TRBD1	-	TRBJ1-6	TGTGCCAGCCGACTTAAGGTCGGGACAGTAAGCTTCAATTCACCCCTCCACTTT	CASRLKVGTVSFNSPLHF
TRBV5-6	TRBD1	-	TRBJ1-2	TGTGCCAGCAGCCTATCTAACCGGGACAGGGGCACAAACTATGGCTACACCTTC	CASSLSNRDRGTNYGYTF
TRBV5-4	TRBD1	-	TRBJ1-1	TGTGCCAGCAGCGCAACAGGGGGCCGGGATGAAGCTTTCTTT	CASSATGGRDEAFF
TRBV25-1	TRBD1	-	TRBJ1-2	TGTGCCAGCACCGGGACAGGGGGCGCCTGGAATGGCTACACCTTC	CASTGTGGAWNGYTF